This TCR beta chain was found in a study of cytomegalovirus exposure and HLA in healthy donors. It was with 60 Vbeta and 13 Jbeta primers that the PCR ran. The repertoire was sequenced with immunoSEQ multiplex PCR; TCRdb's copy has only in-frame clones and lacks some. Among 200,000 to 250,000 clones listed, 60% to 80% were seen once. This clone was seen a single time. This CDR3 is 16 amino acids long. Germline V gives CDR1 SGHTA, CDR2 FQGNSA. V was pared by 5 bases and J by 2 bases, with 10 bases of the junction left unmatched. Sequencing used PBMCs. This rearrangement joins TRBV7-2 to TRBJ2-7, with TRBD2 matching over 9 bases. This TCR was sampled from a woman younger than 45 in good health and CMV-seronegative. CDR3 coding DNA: TGTGCCAGCAGCCGCGGGGGGGCTGCTTTGACCTACGAGCAGTACTTC. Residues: CASSRGGAALTYEQYF. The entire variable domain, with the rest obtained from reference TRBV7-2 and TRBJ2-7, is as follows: GAGVSQSPSNKVTEKGKDVELRCDPISGHTALYWYRQSLGQGLEFLIYFQGNSAPDKSGLPSDRFSAERTGGSVSTLTIQRTQQEDSAVYLCASSRGGAALTYEQYFGPGTRLTVT.